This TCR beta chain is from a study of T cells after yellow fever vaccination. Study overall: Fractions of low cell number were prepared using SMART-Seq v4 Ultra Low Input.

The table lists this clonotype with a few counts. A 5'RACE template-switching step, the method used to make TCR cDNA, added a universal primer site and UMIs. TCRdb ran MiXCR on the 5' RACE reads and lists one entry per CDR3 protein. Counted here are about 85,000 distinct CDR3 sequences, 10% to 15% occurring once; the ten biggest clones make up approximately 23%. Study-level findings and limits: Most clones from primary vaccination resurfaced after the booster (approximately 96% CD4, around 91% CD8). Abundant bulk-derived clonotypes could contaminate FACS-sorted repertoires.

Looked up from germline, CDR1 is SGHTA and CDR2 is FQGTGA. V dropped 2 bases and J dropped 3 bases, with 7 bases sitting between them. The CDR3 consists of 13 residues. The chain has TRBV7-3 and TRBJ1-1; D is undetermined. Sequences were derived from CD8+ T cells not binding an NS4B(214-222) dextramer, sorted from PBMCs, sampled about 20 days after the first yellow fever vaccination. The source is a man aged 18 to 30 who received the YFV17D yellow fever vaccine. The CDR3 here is CASSLSVDTEAFF. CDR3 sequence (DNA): TGTGCCAGCAGCTTATCAGTAGACACTGAAGCTTTCTTT.